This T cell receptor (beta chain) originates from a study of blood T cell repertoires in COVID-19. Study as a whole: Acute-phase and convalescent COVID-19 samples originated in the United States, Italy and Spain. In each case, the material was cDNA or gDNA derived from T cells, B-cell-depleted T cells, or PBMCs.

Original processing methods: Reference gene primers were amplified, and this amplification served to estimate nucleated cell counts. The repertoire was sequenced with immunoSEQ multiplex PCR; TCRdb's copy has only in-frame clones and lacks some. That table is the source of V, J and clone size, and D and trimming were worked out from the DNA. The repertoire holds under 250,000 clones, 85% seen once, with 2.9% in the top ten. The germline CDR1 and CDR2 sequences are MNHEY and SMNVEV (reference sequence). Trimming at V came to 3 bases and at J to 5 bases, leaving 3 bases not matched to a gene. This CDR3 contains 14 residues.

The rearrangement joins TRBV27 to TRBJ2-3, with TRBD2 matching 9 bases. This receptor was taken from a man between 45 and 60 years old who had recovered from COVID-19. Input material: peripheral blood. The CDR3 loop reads CASSFSGSQDTQYF. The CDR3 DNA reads TGTGCCAGCAGTTTTAGCGGGAGTCAAGATACGCAGTATTTT.